The entry below gives a single T cell receptor beta chain sequence along with its context. The protocol was immunoSEQ multiplex PCR, while the TCRdb copy is restricted to in-frame clones and leaves out a portion. The table has hundreds of thousands of clones, 80% to 90% seen once. The data are from a study of blood T cell repertoires in COVID-19. Study-wide background: The origin of the acute and convalescent COVID-19 samples was the United States, Italy and Spain.

This receptor was obtained from a woman between 65 and 79 years old with COVID-19, enrolled during active disease. The specimen sequenced was peripheral blood.

The chain's CDR3 is CAISRDRGATGELFF. The CDR3 nucleotides read TGTGCCATCAGCCGGGACAGGGGAGCAACCGGGGAGCTGTTTTTT. V is TRBV10-3 and J is TRBJ2-2, with 10 bases fitting TRBD1. This CDR3 is 15 amino acids long. After removal of 6 bases from V and 5 bases from J, the junction contained 6 bases not matched to a gene. Germline-derived CDR1 and CDR2 are ENHRY and SYGVKD.